This T cell receptor (beta chain) was observed in a study of blood T cell repertoires in COVID-19. As for the study in general: The samples span acute and convalescent COVID-19 from the United States, Italy and Spain.

In the authors' methods: Using reference gene primer amplification, nucleated cell counts were estimated. Repertoires were generated with immunoSEQ multiplex PCR, while TCRdb's copy carries only in-frame clones and drops some. That table supplies the V and J calls and clone size; D and trimming were determined from the DNA. The sample has fewer than 85,000 clones, around 79% seen once. With 1 base clipped from V and 5 bases from J, the junction kept 3 bases outside the gene matches. CDR3 size: 16 residues. Germline V gene data show CDR1 as LGHNT and CDR2 as FRNRAP. The chain uses TRBV12-5 and TRBJ2-2, with 11 bases identical to TRBD2. This receptor was obtained from a man in his sixties with acute or convalescent COVID-19. Specimen: peripheral blood. The CDR3 here is CASGLGLAGGTGELFF. The CDR3 DNA follows: TGTGCTAGTGGTTTGGGGCTAGCGGGGGGTACCGGGGAGCTGTTTTTT.